Listed below are T cell receptor beta chains from one sample, sequenced in a study of cytotoxic CD8 clonotypes in ibrutinib-treated CLL. Profiling relied on immunoSEQ multiplex PCR, and the TCRdb table lists in-frame clones only, not all of them. The table lists 14,000 or so clones, around 68% of them singletons. The sequencing used PBMCs, collected before ibrutinib treatment. These receptors were obtained from a human donor with chronic lymphocytic leukemia. Each CDR3 is given with its conserved first and last residue. A D gene is named only where the DNA matches it firmly. Not all rows give a size; the values are once, few, many and, for expanded clones, a class.

D: TRBD2
size: .
V: TRBV28
J: TRBJ2-7
DNA: TGTGCCAGCAGTTTAGCTAGCGGGGGGCGGTACTTC
CDR3: CASSLASGGRYF

D: .
size: large
V: TRBV15
J: TRBJ1-3
DNA: TGTGCCACCAGCAGAGACCAAAACACCATATATTTT
CDR3: CATSRDQNTIYF

D: TRBD1
size: .
V: TRBV6-5
J: TRBJ1-1
DNA: TGTGCCAGCAGCCGCAACACAGGGGCGGACACTGAAGCTTTCTTT
CDR3: CASSRNTGADTEAFF

D: .
size: .
V: TRBV18
J: TRBJ2-1
DNA: TGTGCCAGCTCACCCACGGATGTGAGTGAGCAGTTCTTC
CDR3: CASSPTDVSEQFF

D: TRBD2
size: .
V: TRBV5-6
J: TRBJ2-7
DNA: TGTGCCAGCAGCTTCGGGACTAGCGTAACCTACGAGCAGTACTTC
CDR3: CASSFGTSVTYEQYF

D: TRBD1
size: .
V: TRBV7-2
J: TRBJ1-5
DNA: TGTGCCAGCAGCCCAAGCCAGGGGGGGGATCAGCCCCAGCATTTT
CDR3: CASSPSQGGDQPQHF

D: .
size: few
V: TRBV27
J: TRBJ1-1
DNA: TGTGCCAGCATCAGGGACTCCAACACTGAAGCTTTCTTT
CDR3: CASIRDSNTEAFF

D: .
size: .
V: TRBV7-3
J: TRBJ2-1
DNA: TGTGCCAGCAGCCCCACGGGGGGCCGCCGGGGTGAGCAGTTCTTC
CDR3: CASSPTGGRRGEQFF

D: .
size: .
V: TRBV6-5
J: TRBJ1-1
DNA: TGTGCCAGCAGTTACTCGGGGGACCCCCTCACTGAAGCTTTCTTT
CDR3: CASSYSGDPLTEAFF

D: .
size: few
V: TRBV7-9
J: TRBJ2-3
DNA: TGTGCCAGCAGCCCTACCACAGATACGCAGTATTTT
CDR3: CASSPTTDTQYF

D: TRBD1
size: .
V: TRBV5-6
J: TRBJ1-5
DNA: TGTGCCAGCAGCCCTGGGACAGGGAATCAGCCCCAGCATTTT
CDR3: CASSPGTGNQPQHF

D: .
size: .
V: TRBV4-1
J: TRBJ2-3
DNA: TGCGCCAGCAGCCAAGATCTGGAGGATACGCAGTATTTT
CDR3: CASSQDLEDTQYF

D: .
size: .
V: TRBV4-1
J: TRBJ2-7
DNA: TGCGCCAGCAGCCCGAAGGTGGGCAAATGGGGGTTCTACGAGCAGTACTTC
CDR3: CASSPKVGKWGFYEQYF

D: .
size: .
V: TRBV7-3
J: TRBJ2-3
DNA: TGTGCCAGCGCGGCAGGGGACGCCACAGATACGCAGTATTTT
CDR3: CASAAGDATDTQYF

D: .
size: few
V: TRBV28
J: TRBJ1-2
DNA: TGTGCCAGCAGTCCCCTAACACACGCTCCCCGGGGCTACACCTTC
CDR3: CASSPLTHAPRGYTF

D: .
size: .
V: TRBV18
J: TRBJ1-2
DNA: TGTGCCAGCTCAGCCGCCCAGGAGCCTTATGGCTACACCTTC
CDR3: CASSAAQEPYGYTF

D: .
size: .
V: TRBV6-4
J: TRBJ2-6
DNA: TGTGCCAGCAGTGACGGCCGGGGAGGGGCCAACGTCCTGACTTTC
CDR3: CASSDGRGGANVLTF

D: TRBD1
size: few
V: TRBV5-1
J: TRBJ1-2
DNA: TGCGCCAGCAGCTTCGGGACAGAGAACTATGGCTACACCTTC
CDR3: CASSFGTENYGYTF

D: .
size: .
V: TRBV19
J: TRBJ2-1
DNA: TGTGCCAGTGTCCACAGCGCCAGCTCCTACAATGAGCAGTTCTTC
CDR3: CASVHSASSYNEQFF

D: TRBD1
size: few
V: TRBV28
J: TRBJ1-1
DNA: TGTGCCAGCAGCCTCCCGGGACAGGGGGCGCGGCGGCCTGAAGCTTTCTTT
CDR3: CASSLPGQGARRPEAFF

D: TRBD2
size: .
V: TRBV10-3
J: TRBJ2-5
DNA: TGTGCCTCCTCCCGGGGAGGGTCTCAAGAGACCCAGTACTTC
CDR3: CASSRGGSQETQYF

D: .
size: .
V: TRBV5-6
J: TRBJ1-4
DNA: TGTGCCAGCAGCACCCTGGGGGGAGTTAATGAAAAACTGTTTTTT
CDR3: CASSTLGGVNEKLFF

D: .
size: once
V: TRBV6-5
J: TRBJ2-7
DNA: TGTGCCAGCAGCCGCGGCGGACACTCCTACGAGCAGTACTTC
CDR3: CASSRGGHSYEQYF

D: .
size: .
V: TRBV6-1
J: TRBJ1-4
DNA: TGTGCCAGCACTCCTAGACAGGCTGGGGATGAAAAACTGTTTTTT
CDR3: CASTPRQAGDEKLFF

D: .
size: .
V: TRBV11-3
J: TRBJ2-3
DNA: TGTGCCAGCAGCTATGGCGGGTCTAGCACAGATACGCAGTATTTT
CDR3: CASSYGGSSTDTQYF

D: .
size: .
V: TRBV28
J: TRBJ1-5
DNA: TGTGCCAGCAGCCATTATCCCCAGGGTAACAATCAGCCCCAGCATTTT
CDR3: CASSHYPQGNNQPQHF

D: TRBD1
size: few
V: TRBV19
J: TRBJ1-5
DNA: TGTGCCAGTAGCAGGGGGAGGCGTCAGCCCCAGCATTTT
CDR3: CASSRGRRQPQHF

D: .
size: few
V: TRBV7-9
J: TRBJ2-3
DNA: TGTGCCAGCACCCCAGGGGGGGGTAGCACAGATACGCAGTATTTT
CDR3: CASTPGGGSTDTQYF

D: .
size: .
V: TRBV2
J: TRBJ2-3
DNA: TGTGCCAGCAGTGAGCAGGGATTAGGTACGCAGTATTTT
CDR3: CASSEQGLGTQYF

D: .
size: .
V: TRBV2
J: TRBJ2-5
DNA: TGTGCCGGAGGGGAGCAAGAGACCCAGTACTTC
CDR3: CAGGEQETQYF

D: TRBD2
size: .
V: TRBV28
J: TRBJ2-1
DNA: TGTGCCAGCGGTCCTAGCGGGCTATCCTACAATGAGCAGTTCTTC
CDR3: CASGPSGLSYNEQFF

D: TRBD1
size: .
V: TRBV5-1
J: TRBJ2-4
DNA: TGCGCCAGCAGCCCCTCACCCGGACAGGGCGAAAACATTCAGTACTTC
CDR3: CASSPSPGQGENIQYF

D: .
size: large
V: TRBV14
J: TRBJ1-1
DNA: TGTGCCAGCAGCTACCACCGGGACCGGGCTTTCTTT
CDR3: CASSYHRDRAFF

D: .
size: .
V: TRBV30
J: TRBJ1-1
DNA: TGTGCCTGGAGTGTACGGGGACCGGCGGGCACTGAAGCTTTCTTT
CDR3: CAWSVRGPAGTEAFF

D: TRBD1
size: .
V: TRBV7-9
J: TRBJ2-7
DNA: TGTGCCAGCAGCCAGTCGCCGGGACAGGGTAGCTACGAGCAGTACTTC
CDR3: CASSQSPGQGSYEQYF

D: .
size: .
V: TRBV11-2
J: TRBJ1-6
DNA: TGTGCCAGCAGCTTAAGGGCCGGCTATAATTCACCCCTCCACTTT
CDR3: CASSLRAGYNSPLHF

D: .
size: once
V: TRBV6-6
J: TRBJ1-1
DNA: TGTGCCAGCAGCCCGGGACACGGAAACACTGAAGCTTTCTTT
CDR3: CASSPGHGNTEAFF

D: .
size: few
V: TRBV6-6
J: TRBJ2-7
DNA: TGTGCCAGCAGCCTTAGGTCCGAGCAGTACTTC
CDR3: CASSLRSEQYF

D: .
size: once
V: TRBV14
J: TRBJ2-6
DNA: TGTGCCAGCAGCCAAGTAGGTACCGGGGCCAACGTCCTGACTTTC
CDR3: CASSQVGTGANVLTF

D: .
size: .
V: TRBV4-2
J: TRBJ2-3
DNA: TGTGCCAGCAGCCAAGATGGAAATACAGATACGCAGTATTTT
CDR3: CASSQDGNTDTQYF

D: .
size: few
V: TRBV5-6
J: TRBJ2-7
DNA: TGTGCCAGCAGCTTGGCCGGGCAGACATACGAGCAGTACTTC
CDR3: CASSLAGQTYEQYF

D: .
size: .
V: TRBV9
J: TRBJ2-5
DNA: TGTGCCAGCAGCGTCAGACCGGGACTTAAAGAGACCCAGTACTTC
CDR3: CASSVRPGLKETQYF

D: .
size: once
V: TRBV6-6
J: TRBJ1-1
DNA: TGTGCCAGCAGCCCCCGGGCCTCGGGGGGTGAAGCTTTCTTT
CDR3: CASSPRASGGEAFF

D: .
size: once
V: TRBV7-6
J: TRBJ2-6
DNA: TGTGCCAGCAGCCAAAGCTCTGGGGCCAACGTCCTGACTTTC
CDR3: CASSQSSGANVLTF